Each of the 15 T cell receptor beta chains below was sequenced from the same sample in a study of STAT5B mutations in CD4+ large granular lymphocyte leukemia. TCRdb's table, derived via immunoSEQ multiplex PCR, lists solely in-frame clones and lacks some. The repertoire holds some 34,000 clones, with about four fifths as singletons. Sequencing input: CD4+ T cells from blood buffy coats. These receptors were taken from a human donor in good health.

J is TRBJ2-6 and V is TRBV11-2, with D uncertain. V was shortened by 3 bases and J by 0 bases, with 3 bases between the two germline ends. This CDR3 has 14 amino acids. CDR1 and CDR2 from the germline V gene are SGHAT and FQNNGV. Written as DNA, the CDR3 is TGTGCCAGCAGCTTCAGCTCTGGGGCCAACGTCCTGACTTTC. Protein product: CASSFSSGANVLTF.

The V call is TRBV27, the J call TRBJ2-3; 7 bases align to TRBD2. Germline assignment: CDR1 MNHEY and CDR2 SMNVEV (reference sequence). J lost 4 bases, V lost 5 bases, and 6 bases had no gene match. The CDR3 has 14 residues. The CDR3 DNA follows: TGTGCCAGCAGTCTCGGGACTATCGCAGATACGCAGTATTTT. Protein product: CASSLGTIADTQYF.

This chain connects TRBV27 to TRBJ2-1; tentative D call: TRBD2 (5 bases). The CDR3 sequence is 16 residues long. The V gene lost 2 bases and the J gene lost 6 bases, with 17 bases spanning the gap. Germline V CDR1 and CDR2: MNHEY, SMNVEV (reference sequence). The CDR3 DNA reads as TGTGCCAGCAGTTTAGAAGGGCCGGGGTTGGGCAATGAGCAGTTCTTC. This codes for CASSLEGPGLGNEQFF.

The rearrangement uses TRBV5-4 and TRBJ1-2; 10 bases agree with TRBD1. CDR1 and CDR2 (germline): SGHNT, YYREEE (reference sequence). CDR3 length equals 15 residues. V lost 1 base, J lost 7 bases, and 7 bases stayed unmatched. CDR3: CASSLTGTGEAGYTF. The CDR3 nucleotides read TGTGCCAGCAGCTTGACAGGGACAGGGGAGGCTGGCTACACCTTC.

The sample holds one count of this clone. The rearrangement uses TRBV28 and TRBJ2-1, with a possible D match to TRBD2 (6 bases). The V gene lost 3 bases and the J gene lost 6 bases, with 9 bases spanning the gap. Germline V gene data show CDR1 as MDHEN and CDR2 as SYDVKM. The CDR3 consists of 13 residues. CDR3 DNA: TGTGCCAGCAGTTTTTACGGGGGCAATGAGCAGTTCTTC. Translating gives CASSFYGGNEQFF.

The chain carries TRBV18 and TRBJ2-7; D possibly corresponds to TRBD1 (6 bases). Germline CDR1 reads KGHSH; CDR2 reads LQKENI. V lost 6 bases and J 2 bases, leaving 17 bases between the germline ends. The CDR3 is 15 amino acids. This CDR3 reads CASSPTGGGPYEQYF. The CDR3 DNA follows: TGTGCCAGCTCCCCGACAGGTGGAGGACCCTACGAGCAGTACTTC.

CDR3 DNA sequence: TGTGCCAGTTTAGGCGCGGGGGACTCTGGGGCCAACGTCCTGACTTTC. It codes for CASLGAGDSGANVLTF. The chain combines TRBV28 with TRBJ2-6, with 7 nucleotides matching TRBD2. Germline loops: CDR1 MDHEN, CDR2 SYDVKM. The CDR3 spans 16 residues. J gave up 0 bases and V 9 bases, and 8 bases lay outside the gene matches.

The chain carries TRBV5-4 and TRBJ2-3; D remains ambiguous. CDR3 length equals 12 residues. V was cut by 2 bases and J by 4 bases, with 5 bases left in between. The germline CDR1 and CDR2 sequences are SGHNT and YYREEE (reference sequence). CDR3 region: CASSFGADTQYF. Here the CDR3 DNA reads TGTGCCAGCAGCTTTGGAGCAGATACGCAGTATTTT. The variable domain in full, completed from reference TRBV5-4 and TRBJ2-3, reads ETGVTQSPTHLIKTRGQQVTLRCSSQSGHNTVSWYQQALGQGPQFIFQYYREEENGRGNFPPRFSGLQFPNYSSELNVNALELDDSALYLCASSFGADTQYFGPGTRLTVL.

The chain employs TRBV5-1 and TRBJ2-7; weak D call: TRBD2 (5 bases). Trimming took 6 bases from V and 3 from J, leaving 13 bases between them. CDR3 length: 13 amino acids. Germline CDR1 SGHRS, CDR2 YFSETQ. Here the CDR3 DNA reads TGCGCCAGCATCGGGGTTTGGGACTACGAGCAGTACTTC. Its protein is CASIGVWDYEQYF.

The chain combines TRBV27 with TRBJ2-7; a weak D match, TRBD2 (5 bases). The germline V gene encodes CDR1 MNHEY and CDR2 SMNVEV (reference sequence). V gave up 5 bases and J gave up 5 bases, with 13 bases separating them. This CDR3 region has 13 residues. CDR3 DNA sequence: TGTGCCAGCAGTACAAAAGCGGTCCACGAGCAGTACTTC. Translation gives CASSTKAVHEQYF.

The chain couples TRBV6-1 to TRBJ2-5; D perhaps matches TRBD2 (6 bases). Trimming pared 7 bases from V and 1 base from J, leaving 16 bases between. The CDR3 consists of 15 residues. Per the germline V gene, CDR1 is MNHNS and CDR2 is SASEGT. The CDR3 protein is CASTRTIPFQETQYF. As DNA, the CDR3 is TGTGCCAGCACGCGGACTATACCATTCCAAGAGACCCAGTACTTC.

The chain employs TRBV5-1 and TRBJ2-1; TRBD2 might be the D (6 bases). Deletions cut 0 bases from V and 1 base from J, with 11 bases between. CDR1 SGHRS and CDR2 YFSETQ come from the germline V gene. This CDR3 comprises 16 residues. The CDR3 is CASSLVSGPSYNEQFF. In DNA, the CDR3 is TGCGCCAGCAGCTTGGTTAGCGGACCATCCTACAATGAGCAGTTCTTC. The full variable domain, with the rest looked up from reference TRBV5-1 and TRBJ2-1, is KAGVTQTPRYLIKTRGQQVTLSCSPISGHRSVSWYQQTPGQGLQFLFEYFSETQRNKGNFPGRFSGRQFSNSRSEMNVSTLELGDSALYLCASSLVSGPSYNEQFFGPGTRLTVL.

The V call is TRBV9, the J call TRBJ2-7; weak D call: TRBD2 (7 bases). Germline assignment: CDR1 SGDLS and CDR2 YYNGEE. This CDR3 region has 15 residues. V was cut by 0 bases and J by 6 bases, with 16 bases left in between. CDR3 region: CASSVEGGPFFEQYF. CDR3 DNA: TGTGCCAGCAGCGTAGAGGGGGGGCCCTTCTTCGAGCAGTACTTC.

As DNA, the CDR3 is TGTGCCAGTAGTCCAGGACAGGGGGTCAAGTATTTT. Encoded protein: CASSPGQGVKYF. The chain combines TRBV19 with TRBJ2-3, with 10 nucleotides matching TRBD1. J gave up 13 bases and V 5 bases, and 6 bases lay outside the gene matches. The CDR3 runs to 12 residues. From germline, CDR1 is LNHDA and CDR2 SQIVND (reference sequence).

The chain employs TRBV15 and TRBJ1-2; 11 bases match TRBD1. CDR1 and CDR2 (germline): LNHNV, YYDKDF (reference sequence). The CDR3 consists of 17 residues. After removal of 5 bases from V and 7 bases from J, the junction contained 15 bases not matched to a gene. Written as DNA, the CDR3 is TGTGCCACCAGCTGGGCTGGGACAGGGGGTATTTTCGGTGGCTACACCTTC. Translated, it gives CATSWAGTGGIFGGYTF.